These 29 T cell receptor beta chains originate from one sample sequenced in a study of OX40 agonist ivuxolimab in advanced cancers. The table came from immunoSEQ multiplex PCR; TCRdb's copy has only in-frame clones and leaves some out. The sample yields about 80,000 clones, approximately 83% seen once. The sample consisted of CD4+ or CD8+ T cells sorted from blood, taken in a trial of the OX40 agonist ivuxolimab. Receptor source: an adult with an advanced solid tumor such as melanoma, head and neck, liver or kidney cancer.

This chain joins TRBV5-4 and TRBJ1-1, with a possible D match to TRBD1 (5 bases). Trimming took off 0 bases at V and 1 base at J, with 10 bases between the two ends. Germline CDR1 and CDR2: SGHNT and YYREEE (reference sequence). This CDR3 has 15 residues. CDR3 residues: CASSLGSGQNTEAFF. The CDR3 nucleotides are TGTGCCAGCAGCTTGGGGTCCGGACAGAACACTGAAGCTTTCTTT. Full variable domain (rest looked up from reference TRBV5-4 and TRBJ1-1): ETGVTQSPTHLIKTRGQQVTLRCSSQSGHNTVSWYQQALGQGPQFIFQYYREEENGRGNFPPRFSGLQFPNYSSELNVNALELDDSALYLCASSLGSGQNTEAFFGQGTRLTVV.

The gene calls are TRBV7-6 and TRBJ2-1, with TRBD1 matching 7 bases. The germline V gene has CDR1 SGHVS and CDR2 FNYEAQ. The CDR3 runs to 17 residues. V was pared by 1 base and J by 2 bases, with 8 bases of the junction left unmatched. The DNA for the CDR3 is TGTGCCAGCAGCTTAGTATCTCTTGGGACAGCCTACAATGAGCAGTTCTTC. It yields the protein CASSLVSLGTAYNEQFF.

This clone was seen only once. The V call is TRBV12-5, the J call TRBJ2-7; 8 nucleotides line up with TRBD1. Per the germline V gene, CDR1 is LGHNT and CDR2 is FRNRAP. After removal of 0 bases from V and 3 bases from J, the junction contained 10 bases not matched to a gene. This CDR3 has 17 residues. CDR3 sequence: CASGLVTGTGTLYEQYF. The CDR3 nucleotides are TGTGCTAGTGGTTTGGTAACGGGGACAGGAACCCTCTACGAGCAGTACTTC.

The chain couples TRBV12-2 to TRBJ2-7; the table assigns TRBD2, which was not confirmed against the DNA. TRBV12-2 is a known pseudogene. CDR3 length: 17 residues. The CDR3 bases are TGTGCAAGTCGCTTAGCTGAGGGACTAGCGGCACCCTACGAGCAGTACTTC. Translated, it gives CASRLAEGLAAPYEQYF.

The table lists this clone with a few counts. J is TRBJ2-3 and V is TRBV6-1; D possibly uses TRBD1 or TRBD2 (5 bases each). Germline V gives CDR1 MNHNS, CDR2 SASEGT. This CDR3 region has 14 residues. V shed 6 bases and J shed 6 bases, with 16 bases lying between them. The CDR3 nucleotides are TGTGCCAGCAGGGGGGACCTCACTGGGGATACGCAGTATTTT. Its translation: CASRGDLTGDTQYF.

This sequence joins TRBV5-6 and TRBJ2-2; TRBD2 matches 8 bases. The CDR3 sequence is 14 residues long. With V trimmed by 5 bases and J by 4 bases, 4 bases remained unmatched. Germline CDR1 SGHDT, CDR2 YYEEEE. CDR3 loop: CASRPGTSTGELFF. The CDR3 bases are TGTGCCAGCAGACCCGGGACTAGCACCGGGGAGCTGTTTTTT.

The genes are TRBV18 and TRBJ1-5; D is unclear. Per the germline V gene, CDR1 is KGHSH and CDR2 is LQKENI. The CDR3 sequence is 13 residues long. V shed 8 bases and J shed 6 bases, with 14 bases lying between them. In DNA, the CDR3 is TGTGCCAGCAACTTGAACAACGGTCAGCCCCAGCATTTT. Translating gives CASNLNNGQPQHF.

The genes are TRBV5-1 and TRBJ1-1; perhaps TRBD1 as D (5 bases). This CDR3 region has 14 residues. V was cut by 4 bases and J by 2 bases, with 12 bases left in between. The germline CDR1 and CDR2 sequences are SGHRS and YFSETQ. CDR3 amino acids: CASSATQVNTEAFF. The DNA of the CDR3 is TGCGCCAGCAGCGCTACACAGGTCAACACTGAAGCTTTCTTT.

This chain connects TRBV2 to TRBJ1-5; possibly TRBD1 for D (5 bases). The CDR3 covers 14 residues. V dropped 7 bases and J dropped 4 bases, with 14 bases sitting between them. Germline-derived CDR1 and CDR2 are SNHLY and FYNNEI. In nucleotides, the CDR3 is TGTGCCAGCAAGGGGCAGGGAGGGAATCAGCCCCAGCATTTT. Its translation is CASKGQGGNQPQHF.

In DNA form, the CDR3 reads TGTGCCAGCAGCCAAGATCCGGGACAGTCCTACGAGCAGTACTTC. Translated: CASSQDPGQSYEQYF. V usage is TRBV14 and J usage is TRBJ2-7, with TRBD1 matching over 7 bases. The V segment lost 0 bases and the J segment 1 base; nucleotides outside the gene matches: 3. CDR1 SGHDN and CDR2 FVKESK come from the germline V gene. The CDR3 consists of 15 residues.

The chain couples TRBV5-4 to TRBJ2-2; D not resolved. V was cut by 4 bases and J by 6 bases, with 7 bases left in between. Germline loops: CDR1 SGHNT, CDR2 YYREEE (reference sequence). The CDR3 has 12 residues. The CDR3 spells CASSPHSGELFF. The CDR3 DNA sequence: TGTGCCAGCAGCCCCCACTCCGGGGAGCTGTTTTTT.

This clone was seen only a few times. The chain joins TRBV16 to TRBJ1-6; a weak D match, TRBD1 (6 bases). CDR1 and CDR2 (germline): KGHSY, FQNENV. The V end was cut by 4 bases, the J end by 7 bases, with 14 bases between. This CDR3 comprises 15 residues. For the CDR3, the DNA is TGTGCCAGCAGCCCCCAGGCAGGGGCGAATTCACCCCTCCACTTT. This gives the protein CASSPQAGANSPLHF. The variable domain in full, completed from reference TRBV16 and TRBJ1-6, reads GEEVAQTPKHLVRGEGQKAKLYCAPIKGHSYVFWYQQVLKNEFKFLISFQNENVFDETGMPKERFSAKCLPNSPCSLEIQATKLEDSAVYFCASSPQAGANSPLHFGNGTRLTVT.

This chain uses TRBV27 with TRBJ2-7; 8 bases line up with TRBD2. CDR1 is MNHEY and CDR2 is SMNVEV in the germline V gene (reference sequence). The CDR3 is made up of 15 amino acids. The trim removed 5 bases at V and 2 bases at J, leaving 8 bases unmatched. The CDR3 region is CASSGLAGIAYEQYF. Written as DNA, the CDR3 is TGTGCCAGCAGTGGACTAGCCGGGATCGCCTACGAGCAGTACTTC.

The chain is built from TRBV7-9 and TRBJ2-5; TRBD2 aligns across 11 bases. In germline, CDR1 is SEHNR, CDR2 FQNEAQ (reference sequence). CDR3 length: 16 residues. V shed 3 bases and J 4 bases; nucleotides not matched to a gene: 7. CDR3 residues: CASSFLMTSGTETQYF. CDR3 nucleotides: TGTGCCAGCAGCTTCCTAATGACTAGCGGGACAGAGACCCAGTACTTC. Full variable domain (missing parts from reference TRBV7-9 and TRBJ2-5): DTGVSQNPRHKITKRGQNVTFRCDPISEHNRLYWYRQTLGQGPEFLTYFQNEAQLEKSRLLSDRFSAERPKGSFSTLEIQRTEQGDSAMYLCASSFLMTSGTETQYFGPGTRLLVL.

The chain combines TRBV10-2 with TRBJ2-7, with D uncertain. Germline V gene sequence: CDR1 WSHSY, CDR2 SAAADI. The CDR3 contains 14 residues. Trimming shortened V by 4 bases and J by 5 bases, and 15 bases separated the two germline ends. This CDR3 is CASSGSLVIHEQYF. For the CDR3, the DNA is TGCGCCAGCAGTGGATCTCTAGTTATCCACGAGCAGTACTTC.

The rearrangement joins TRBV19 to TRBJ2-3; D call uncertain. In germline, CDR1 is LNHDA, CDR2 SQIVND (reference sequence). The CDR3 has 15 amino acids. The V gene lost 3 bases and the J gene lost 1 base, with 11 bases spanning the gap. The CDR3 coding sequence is TGTGCCAGTAGTATCTTGGTCATGGGCACAGATACGCAGTATTTT. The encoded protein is CASSILVMGTDTQYF. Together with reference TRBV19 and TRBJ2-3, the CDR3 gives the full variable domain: DGGITQSPKYLFRKEGQNVTLSCEQNLNHDAMYWYRQDPGQGLRLIYYSQIVNDFQKGDIAEGYSVSREKKESFPLTVTSAQKNPTAFYLCASSILVMGTDTQYFGPGTRLTVL.

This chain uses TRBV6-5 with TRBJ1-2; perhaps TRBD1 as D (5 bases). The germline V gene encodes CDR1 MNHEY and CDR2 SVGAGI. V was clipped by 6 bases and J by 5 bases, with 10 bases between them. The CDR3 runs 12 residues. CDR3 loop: CASRTGGYGYTF. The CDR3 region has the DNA TGTGCCAGCAGAACGGGGGGTTATGGCTACACCTTC.

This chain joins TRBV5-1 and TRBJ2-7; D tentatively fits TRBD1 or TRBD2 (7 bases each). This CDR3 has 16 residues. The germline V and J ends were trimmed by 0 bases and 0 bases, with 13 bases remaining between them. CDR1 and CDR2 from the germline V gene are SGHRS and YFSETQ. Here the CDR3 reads CASSLGEGAFSYEQYF. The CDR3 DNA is TGCGCCAGCAGCTTGGGGGAGGGGGCGTTCTCCTACGAGCAGTACTTC. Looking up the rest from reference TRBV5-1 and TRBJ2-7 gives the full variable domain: KAGVTQTPRYLIKTRGQQVTLSCSPISGHRSVSWYQQTPGQGLQFLFEYFSETQRNKGNFPGRFSGRQFSNSRSEMNVSTLELGDSALYLCASSLGEGAFSYEQYFGPGTRLTVT.

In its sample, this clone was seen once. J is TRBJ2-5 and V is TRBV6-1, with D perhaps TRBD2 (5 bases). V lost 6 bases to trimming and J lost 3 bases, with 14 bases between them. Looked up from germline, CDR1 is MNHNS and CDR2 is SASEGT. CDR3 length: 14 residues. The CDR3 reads CASSASREKETQYF. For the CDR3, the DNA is TGTGCCAGCAGCGCGAGCCGGGAAAAAGAGACCCAGTACTTC.

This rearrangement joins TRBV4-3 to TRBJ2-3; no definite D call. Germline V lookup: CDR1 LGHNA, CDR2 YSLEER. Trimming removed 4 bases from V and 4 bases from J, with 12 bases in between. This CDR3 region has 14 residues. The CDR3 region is CASSPLGGPDTQYF. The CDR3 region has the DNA TGCGCCAGCAGCCCTCTAGGTGGACCAGATACGCAGTATTTT.

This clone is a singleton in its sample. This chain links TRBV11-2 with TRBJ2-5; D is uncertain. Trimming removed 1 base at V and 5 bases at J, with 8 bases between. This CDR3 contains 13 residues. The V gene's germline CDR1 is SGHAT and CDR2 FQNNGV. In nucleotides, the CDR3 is TGTGCCAGCAGCTTAGGGGATGGGGAGACCCAGTACTTC. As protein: CASSLGDGETQYF.

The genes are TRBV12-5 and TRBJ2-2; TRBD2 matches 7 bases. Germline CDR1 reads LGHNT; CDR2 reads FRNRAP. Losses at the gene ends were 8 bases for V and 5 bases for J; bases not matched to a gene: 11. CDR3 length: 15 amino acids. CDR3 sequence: CASSQAGARTGELFF. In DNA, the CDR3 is TGTGCTAGTTCGCAGGCGGGAGCAAGGACCGGGGAGCTGTTTTTT.

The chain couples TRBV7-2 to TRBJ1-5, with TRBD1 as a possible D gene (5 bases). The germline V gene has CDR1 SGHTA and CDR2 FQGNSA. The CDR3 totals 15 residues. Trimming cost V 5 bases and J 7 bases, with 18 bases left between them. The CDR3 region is CASSPAGGTAQPQHF. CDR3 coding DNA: TGTGCCAGCAGCCCCGCAGGAGGGACGGCGCAGCCCCAGCATTTT.

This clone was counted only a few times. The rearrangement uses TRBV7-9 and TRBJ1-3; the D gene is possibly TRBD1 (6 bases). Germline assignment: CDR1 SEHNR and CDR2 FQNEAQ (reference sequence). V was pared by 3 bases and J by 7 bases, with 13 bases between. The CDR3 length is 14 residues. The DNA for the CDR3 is TGTGCCAGCAGCTTTTCACAGGGTCCCAACACCATATATTTT. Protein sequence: CASSFSQGPNTIYF.

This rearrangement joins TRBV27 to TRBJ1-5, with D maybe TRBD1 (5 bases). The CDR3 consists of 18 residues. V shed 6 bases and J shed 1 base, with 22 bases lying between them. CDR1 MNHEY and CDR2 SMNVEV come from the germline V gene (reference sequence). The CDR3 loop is CASSPGRPGPASNQPQHF. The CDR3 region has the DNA TGTGCCAGCAGCCCCGGTCGTCCGGGACCGGCGAGCAATCAGCCCCAGCATTTT.

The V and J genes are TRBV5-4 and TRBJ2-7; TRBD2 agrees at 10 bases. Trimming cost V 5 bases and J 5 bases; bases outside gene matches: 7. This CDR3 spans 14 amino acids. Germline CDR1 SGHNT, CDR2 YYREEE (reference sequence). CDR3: CASRQLAGVNEQYF. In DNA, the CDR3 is TGTGCCAGCAGGCAGCTAGCGGGGGTAAACGAGCAGTACTTC. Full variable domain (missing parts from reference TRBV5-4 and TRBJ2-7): ETGVTQSPTHLIKTRGQQVTLRCSSQSGHNTVSWYQQALGQGPQFIFQYYREEENGRGNFPPRFSGLQFPNYSSELNVNALELDDSALYLCASRQLAGVNEQYFGPGTRLTVT.

This CDR3 reads CASSFVQAGANVLTF. Written as DNA, the CDR3 is TGTGCCAGCAGCTTCGTCCAGGCTGGGGCCAACGTCCTGACTTTC. This chain uses TRBV7-9 with TRBJ2-6; D uncertain. This CDR3 has 15 residues. Trimming pared 3 bases from V and 2 bases from J, leaving 8 bases between. CDR1 is SEHNR, CDR2 FQNEAQ, per germline (reference sequence).

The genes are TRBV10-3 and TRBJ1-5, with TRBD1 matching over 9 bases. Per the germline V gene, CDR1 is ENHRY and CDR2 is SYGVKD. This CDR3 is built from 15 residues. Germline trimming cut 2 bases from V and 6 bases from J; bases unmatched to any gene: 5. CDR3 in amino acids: CAISEGTGIGQPQHF. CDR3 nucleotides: TGTGCCATCAGTGAGGGGACAGGGATCGGTCAGCCCCAGCATTTT.

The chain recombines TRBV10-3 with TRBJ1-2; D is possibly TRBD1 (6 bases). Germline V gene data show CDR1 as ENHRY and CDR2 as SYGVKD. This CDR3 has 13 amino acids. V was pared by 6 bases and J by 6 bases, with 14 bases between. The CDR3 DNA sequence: TGTGCCATCAGGGGAGCTCAGGGGAATGGCTACACCTTC. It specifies CAIRGAQGNGYTF.